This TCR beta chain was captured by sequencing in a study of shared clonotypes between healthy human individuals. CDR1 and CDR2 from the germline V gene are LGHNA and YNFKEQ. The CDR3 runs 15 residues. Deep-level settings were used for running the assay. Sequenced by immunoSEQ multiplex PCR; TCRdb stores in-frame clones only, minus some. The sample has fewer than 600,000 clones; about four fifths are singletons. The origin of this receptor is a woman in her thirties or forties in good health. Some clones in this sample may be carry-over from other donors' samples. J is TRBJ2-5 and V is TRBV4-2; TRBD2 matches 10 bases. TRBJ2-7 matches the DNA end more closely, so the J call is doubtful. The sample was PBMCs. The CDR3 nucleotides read TGTGCCAGCAGCCTCGCTAGCGGGGGCCCCTACGAGCAGTACTTC. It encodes CASSLASGGPYEQYF.